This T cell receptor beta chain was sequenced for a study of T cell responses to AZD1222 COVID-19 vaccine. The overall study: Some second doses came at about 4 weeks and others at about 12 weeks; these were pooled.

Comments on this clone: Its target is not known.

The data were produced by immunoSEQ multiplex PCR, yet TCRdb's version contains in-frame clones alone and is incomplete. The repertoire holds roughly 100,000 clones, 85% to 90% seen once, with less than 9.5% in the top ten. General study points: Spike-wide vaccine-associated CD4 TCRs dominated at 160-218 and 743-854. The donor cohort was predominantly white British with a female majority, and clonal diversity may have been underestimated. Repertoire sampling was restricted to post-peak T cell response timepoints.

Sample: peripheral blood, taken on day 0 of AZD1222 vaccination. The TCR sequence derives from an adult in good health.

DNA of the CDR3: TGTGCCAGCTCCCCGGCAGGGACTCAGCCCCAGCATTTT. Its translation is CASSPAGTQPQHF. The chain couples TRBV7-6 to TRBJ1-5, with D tentatively TRBD1 (5 bases). This CDR3 has 13 residues. The germline V gene encodes CDR1 SGHVS and CDR2 FNYEAQ. The germline V and J ends were trimmed by 8 bases and 6 bases, with 14 bases remaining between them.